This T cell receptor (beta chain) was sequenced in a study of patients and donors after allogeneic stem cell transplantation. Trimming cost V 0 bases and J 2 bases, with 17 bases left between them. The CDR3 has 17 residues. TCRdb ran MiXCR on the RT-PCR reads and lists one entry per CDR3 protein. This sample has roughly 940,000 distinct CDR3 sequences, with around 17% found just once. Sequencing was done on a sample of blood, either unsorted or a sorted T cell fraction (not recorded which). This TCR came from a human donor who was either an allogeneic HSCT recipient or a stem cell or donor lymphocyte infusion donor (not recorded which). It is not recorded whose cells these are; they may come from a transplant donor. The chain is built from TRBV12-3 or TRBV12-4 and TRBJ2-7, with no clear D. The CDR3 loop reads CASSLAILGSVAYEQYF. In DNA form, the CDR3 reads TGTGCCAGCAGTTTAGCGATATTGGGGTCGGTTGCCTACGAGCAGTACTTC.